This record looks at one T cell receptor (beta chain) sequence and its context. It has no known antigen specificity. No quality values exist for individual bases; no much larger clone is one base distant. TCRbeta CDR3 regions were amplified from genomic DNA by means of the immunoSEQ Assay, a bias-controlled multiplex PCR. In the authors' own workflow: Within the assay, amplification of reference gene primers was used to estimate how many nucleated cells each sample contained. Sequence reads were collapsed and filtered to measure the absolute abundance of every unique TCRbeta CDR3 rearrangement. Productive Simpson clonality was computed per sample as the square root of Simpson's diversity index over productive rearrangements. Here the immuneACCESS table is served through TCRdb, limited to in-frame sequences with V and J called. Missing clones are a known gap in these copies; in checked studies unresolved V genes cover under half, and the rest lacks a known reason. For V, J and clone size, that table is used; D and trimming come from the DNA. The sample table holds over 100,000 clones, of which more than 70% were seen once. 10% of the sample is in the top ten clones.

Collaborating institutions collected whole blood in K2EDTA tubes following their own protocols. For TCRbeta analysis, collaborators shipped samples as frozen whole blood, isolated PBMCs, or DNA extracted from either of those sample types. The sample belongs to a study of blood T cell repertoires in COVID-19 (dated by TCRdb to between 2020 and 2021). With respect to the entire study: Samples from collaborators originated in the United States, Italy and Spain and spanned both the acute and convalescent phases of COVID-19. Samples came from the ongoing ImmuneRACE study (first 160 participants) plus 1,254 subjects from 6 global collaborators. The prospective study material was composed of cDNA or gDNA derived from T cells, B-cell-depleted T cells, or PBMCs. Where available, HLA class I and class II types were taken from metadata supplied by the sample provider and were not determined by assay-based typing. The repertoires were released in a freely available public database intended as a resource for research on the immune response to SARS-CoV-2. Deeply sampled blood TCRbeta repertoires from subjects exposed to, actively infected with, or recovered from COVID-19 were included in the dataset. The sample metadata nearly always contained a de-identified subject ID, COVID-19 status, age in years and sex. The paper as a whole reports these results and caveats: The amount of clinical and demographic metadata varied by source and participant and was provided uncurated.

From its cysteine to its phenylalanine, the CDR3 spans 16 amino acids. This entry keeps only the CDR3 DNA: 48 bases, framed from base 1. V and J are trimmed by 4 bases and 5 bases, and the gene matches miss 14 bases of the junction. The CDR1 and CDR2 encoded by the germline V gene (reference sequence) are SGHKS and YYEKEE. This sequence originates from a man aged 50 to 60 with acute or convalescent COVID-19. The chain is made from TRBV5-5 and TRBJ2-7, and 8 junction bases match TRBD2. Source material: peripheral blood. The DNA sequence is TGTGCCAGCAGCCCCCGAGAGGGCGGGAGGCCCGACGAGCAGTACTTC. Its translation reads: CASSPREGGRPDEQYF.